Given below is one TCR beta chain in context. The data were obtained in a study of T cells in Graves' hyperthyroidism and ophthalmopathy. Subjects with ophthalmopathy showed a Clinical Activity Score no lower than 3, a NOSPECS grade no lower than 4, and a duration shorter than 3 months. The V end lost 7 bases, the J end lost 4 bases, and 7 bases lay between the germline ends. CDR1 and CDR2 from the germline V gene are MNHEY and SMNVEV (reference sequence). The CDR3 contains 12 residues. Amplification yielded TCR beta CDR3 regions, with RNA transcripts as the source. HTBI primers were employed in a first-round RT-PCR of the TCR CDR3. TCRdb fed the multiplex PCR reads into MiXCR, producing one record per CDR3 protein. The sample includes about 640,000 distinct CDR3 sequences, less than 25% of them seen just once.

This TCR was sampled from a man in his thirties or forties with Graves' ophthalmopathy. The chain has TRBV27 and TRBJ2-2; D is uncertain. The sample comprised blood. The CDR3: CASKLPTGELFF. The CDR3 nucleotides are TGTGCCAGCAAACTGCCCACCGGGGAGCTGTTTTTT.